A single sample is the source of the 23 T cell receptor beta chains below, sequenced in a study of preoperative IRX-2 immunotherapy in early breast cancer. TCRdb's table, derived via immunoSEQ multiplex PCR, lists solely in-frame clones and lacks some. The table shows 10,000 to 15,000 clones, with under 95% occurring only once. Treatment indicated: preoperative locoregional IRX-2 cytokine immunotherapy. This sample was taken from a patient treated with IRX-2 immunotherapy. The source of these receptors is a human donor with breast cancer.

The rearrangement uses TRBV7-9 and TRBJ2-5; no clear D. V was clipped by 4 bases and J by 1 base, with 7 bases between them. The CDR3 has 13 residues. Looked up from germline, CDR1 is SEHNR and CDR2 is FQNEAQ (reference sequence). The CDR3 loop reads CASSSGVQETQYF. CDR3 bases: TGTGCCAGCAGCTCCGGCGTCCAAGAGACCCAGTACTTC.

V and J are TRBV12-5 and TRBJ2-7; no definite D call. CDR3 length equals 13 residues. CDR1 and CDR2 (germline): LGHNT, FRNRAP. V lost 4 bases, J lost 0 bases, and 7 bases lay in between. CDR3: CASGSPISYEQYF. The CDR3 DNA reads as TGTGCTAGTGGTTCTCCAATCTCCTACGAGCAGTACTTC. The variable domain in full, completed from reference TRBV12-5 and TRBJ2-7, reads DARVTQTPRHKVTEMGQEVTMRCQPILGHNTVFWYRQTMMQGLELLAYFRNRAPLDDSGMPKDRFSAEMPDATLATLKIQPSEPRDSAVYFCASGSPISYEQYFGPGTRLTVT.

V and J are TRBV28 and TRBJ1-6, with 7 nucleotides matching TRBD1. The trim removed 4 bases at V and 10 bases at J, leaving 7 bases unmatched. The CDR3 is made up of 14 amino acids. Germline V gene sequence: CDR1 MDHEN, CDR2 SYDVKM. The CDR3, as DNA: TGTGCCAGCAGTTCGACAGGGACTAACTCACCCCTCCACTTT. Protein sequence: CASSSTGTNSPLHF.

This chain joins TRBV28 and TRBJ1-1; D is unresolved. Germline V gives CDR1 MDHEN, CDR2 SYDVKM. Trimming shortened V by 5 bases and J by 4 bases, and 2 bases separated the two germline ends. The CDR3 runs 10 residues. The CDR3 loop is CASSGTEAFF. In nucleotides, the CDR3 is TGTGCCAGCAGTGGCACTGAAGCTTTCTTT. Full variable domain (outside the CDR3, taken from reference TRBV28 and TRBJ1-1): DVKVTQSSRYLVKRTGEKVFLECVQDMDHENMFWYRQDPGLGLRLIYFSYDVKMKEKGDIPEGYSVSREKKERFSLILESASTNQTSMYLCASSGTEAFFGQGTRLTVV.

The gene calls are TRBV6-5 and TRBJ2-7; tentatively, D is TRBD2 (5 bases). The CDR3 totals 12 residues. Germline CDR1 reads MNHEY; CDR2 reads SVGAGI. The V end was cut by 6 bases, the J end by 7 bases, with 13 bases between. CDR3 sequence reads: CASRRTSGEQYF. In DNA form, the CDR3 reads TGTGCCAGCAGGAGGACCTCGGGGGAGCAGTACTTC.

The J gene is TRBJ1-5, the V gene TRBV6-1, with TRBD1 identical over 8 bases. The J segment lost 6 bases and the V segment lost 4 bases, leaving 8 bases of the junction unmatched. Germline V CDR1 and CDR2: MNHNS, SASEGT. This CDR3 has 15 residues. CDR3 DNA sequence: TGTGCCAGCAGTGTTAATACAGGGGGAAGTCAGCCCCAGCATTTT. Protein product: CASSVNTGGSQPQHF.

The CDR3 loop is CASERAGGEDEQYF. The CDR3 bases are TGTGCCAGCGAGCGGGCAGGGGGGGAGGACGAGCAGTACTTC. This chain uses TRBV2 with TRBJ2-7; D is perhaps TRBD1 or TRBD2 (7 bases each). CDR1 and CDR2 (germline): SNHLY, FYNNEI. The germline V and J ends were trimmed by 8 bases and 5 bases, with 19 bases remaining between them. The CDR3 sequence is 14 residues long.

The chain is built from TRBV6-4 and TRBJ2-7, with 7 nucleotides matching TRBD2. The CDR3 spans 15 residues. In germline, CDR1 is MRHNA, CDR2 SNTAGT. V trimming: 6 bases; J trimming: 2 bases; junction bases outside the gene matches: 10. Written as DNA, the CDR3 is TGTGCCAGCAGCCGAGTGGCGGGAGATCCCTACGAGCAGTACTTC. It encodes CASSRVAGDPYEQYF.

For the CDR3, the DNA is TGTGCCATCAGTGACGGGAGAACCTACGAGCAGTACGTC. This encodes CAISDGRTYEQYV. The chain uses TRBV10-3 and TRBJ2-7, with D perhaps matching TRBD2 (6 bases). The V gene's germline CDR1 is ENHRY and CDR2 SYGVKD. The CDR3 is 13 amino acids. V lost 3 bases and J 2 bases, leaving 8 bases between the germline ends.

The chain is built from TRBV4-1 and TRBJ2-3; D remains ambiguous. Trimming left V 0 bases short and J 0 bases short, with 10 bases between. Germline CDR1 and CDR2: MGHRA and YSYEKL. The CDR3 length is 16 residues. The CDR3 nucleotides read TGCGCCAGCAGCCAAGAGTCTAGTCTTAGCACAGATACGCAGTATTTT. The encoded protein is CASSQESSLSTDTQYF.

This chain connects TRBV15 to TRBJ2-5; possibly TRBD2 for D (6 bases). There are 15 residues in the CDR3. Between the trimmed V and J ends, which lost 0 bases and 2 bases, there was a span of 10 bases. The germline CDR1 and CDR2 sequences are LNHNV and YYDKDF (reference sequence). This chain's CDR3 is CATSRDRLGQETQYF. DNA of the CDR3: TGTGCCACCAGCAGAGATAGACTAGGGCAAGAGACCCAGTACTTC.

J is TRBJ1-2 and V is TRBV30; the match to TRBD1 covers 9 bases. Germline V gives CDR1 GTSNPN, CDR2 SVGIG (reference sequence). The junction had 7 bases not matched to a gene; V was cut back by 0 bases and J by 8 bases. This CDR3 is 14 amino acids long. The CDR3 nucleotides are TGTGCCTGGAGTGTGGGGGACAGGGTGGGGGGCTACACCTTC. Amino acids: CAWSVGDRVGGYTF.

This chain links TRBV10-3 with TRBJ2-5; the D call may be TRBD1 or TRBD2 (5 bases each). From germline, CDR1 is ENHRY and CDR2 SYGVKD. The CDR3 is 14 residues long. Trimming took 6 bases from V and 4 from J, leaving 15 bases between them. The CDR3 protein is CAISYKKGRETQYF. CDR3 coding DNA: TGTGCCATCAGCTACAAAAAGGGGAGAGAGACCCAGTACTTC.

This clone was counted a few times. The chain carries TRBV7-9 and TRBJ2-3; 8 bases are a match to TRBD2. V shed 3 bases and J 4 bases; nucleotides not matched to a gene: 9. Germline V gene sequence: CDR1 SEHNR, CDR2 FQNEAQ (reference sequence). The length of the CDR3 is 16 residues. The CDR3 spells CASSLNAGGMADTQYF. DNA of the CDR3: TGTGCCAGCAGCTTGAACGCGGGGGGAATGGCAGATACGCAGTATTTT.

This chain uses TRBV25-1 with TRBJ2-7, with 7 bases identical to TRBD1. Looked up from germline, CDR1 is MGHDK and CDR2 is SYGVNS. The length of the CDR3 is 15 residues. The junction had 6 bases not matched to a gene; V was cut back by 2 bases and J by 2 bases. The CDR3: CASSETTGFPYEQYF. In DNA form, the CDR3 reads TGTGCCAGCAGTGAAACGACAGGGTTCCCCTACGAGCAGTACTTC.

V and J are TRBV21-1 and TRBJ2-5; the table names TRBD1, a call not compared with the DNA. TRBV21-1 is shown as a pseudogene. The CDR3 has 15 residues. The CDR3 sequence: CASSKKNRGQETQYF. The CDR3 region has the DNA TGTGCCAGCAGCAAAAAAAACAGGGGGCAAGAGACCCAGTACTTC.

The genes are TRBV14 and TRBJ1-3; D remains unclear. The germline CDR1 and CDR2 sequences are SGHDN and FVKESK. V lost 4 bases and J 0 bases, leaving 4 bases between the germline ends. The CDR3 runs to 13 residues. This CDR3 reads CASSLNSGNTIYF. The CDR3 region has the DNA TGTGCCAGCAGCCTCAACTCTGGAAACACCATATATTTT.

The CDR3 protein is CASSSGQTFGNTIYF. The CDR3 DNA follows: TGTGCCAGCAGTTCCGGACAGACTTTTGGAAACACCATATATTTT. The chain recombines TRBV27 with TRBJ1-3; TRBD1 might be the D (6 bases). The CDR3 runs to 15 residues. Germline CDR1 reads MNHEY; CDR2 reads SMNVEV (reference sequence). Trimming took off 4 bases at V and 3 bases at J, with 13 bases between the two ends.

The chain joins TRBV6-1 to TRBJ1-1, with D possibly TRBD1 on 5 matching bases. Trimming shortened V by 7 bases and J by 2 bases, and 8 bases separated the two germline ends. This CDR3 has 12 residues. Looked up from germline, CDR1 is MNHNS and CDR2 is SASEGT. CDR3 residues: CASKQGNTEAFF. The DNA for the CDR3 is TGTGCCAGCAAGCAGGGAAACACTGAAGCTTTCTTT.

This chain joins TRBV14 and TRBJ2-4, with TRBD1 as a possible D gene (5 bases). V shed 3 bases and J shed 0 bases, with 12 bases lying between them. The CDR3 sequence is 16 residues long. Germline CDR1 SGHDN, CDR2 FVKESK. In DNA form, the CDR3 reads TGTGCCAGCAGCCAGCCCGGACACCTAGCCAAAAACATTCAGTACTTC. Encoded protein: CASSQPGHLAKNIQYF.

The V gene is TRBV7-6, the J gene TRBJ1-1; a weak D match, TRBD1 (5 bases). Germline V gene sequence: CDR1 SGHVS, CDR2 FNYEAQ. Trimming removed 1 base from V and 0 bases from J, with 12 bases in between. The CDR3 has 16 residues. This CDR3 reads CASSLGRGPMNTEAFF. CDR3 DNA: TGTGCCAGCAGCTTAGGTCGGGGCCCGATGAACACTGAAGCTTTCTTT.

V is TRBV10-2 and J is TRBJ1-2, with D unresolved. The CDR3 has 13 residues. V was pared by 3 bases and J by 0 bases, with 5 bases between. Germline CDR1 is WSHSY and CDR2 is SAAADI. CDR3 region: CASSDSANYGYTF. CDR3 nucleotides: TGCGCCAGCAGTGACAGCGCTAACTATGGCTACACCTTC.

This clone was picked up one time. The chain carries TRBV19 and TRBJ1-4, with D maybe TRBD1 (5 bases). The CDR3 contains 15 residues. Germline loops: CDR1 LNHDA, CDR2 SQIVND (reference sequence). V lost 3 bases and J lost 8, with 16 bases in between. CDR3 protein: CASSIGDQSIEKLFF. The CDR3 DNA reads TGTGCCAGTAGTATCGGGGACCAATCTATCGAAAAACTGTTTTTT.